Below, 21 T cell receptor beta chains from the same sample are listed, as sequenced in a study of cytomegalovirus exposure and HLA in healthy donors. 60 Vbeta and 13 Jbeta primers were used in PCR. The table came from immunoSEQ multiplex PCR; TCRdb's copy has only in-frame clones and leaves some out. Of 100,000 to 150,000 clones detected, 77% appear once; the ten largest clones hold around 4.9%. Sample: PBMCs. These receptors came from a man aged 45-65 years in good health and CMV-seropositive.

The V gene is TRBV30, the J gene TRBJ2-1; D unclear. Looked up from germline, CDR1 is GTSNPN and CDR2 is SVGIG (reference sequence). The CDR3 contains 14 residues. The V gene lost 4 bases and the J gene lost 0 bases, with 10 bases spanning the gap. The CDR3 nucleotides are TGTGCCTGGATTAGCACACTCTCCTACAATGAGCAGTTCTTC. Translated: CAWISTLSYNEQFF. Full variable domain (remainder filled in from reference TRBV30 and TRBJ2-1): SQTIHQWPATLVQPVGSPLSLECTVEGTSNPNLYWYRQAAGRGLQLLFYSVGIGQISSEVPQNLSASRPQDRQFILSSKKLLLSDSGFYLCAWISTLSYNEQFFGPGTRLTVL.

V is TRBV5-1 and J is TRBJ2-1; TRBD2 matches 7 bases. The CDR3 contains 14 residues. J lost 7 bases, V lost 4 bases, and 8 bases had no gene match. Germline-derived CDR1 and CDR2 are SGHRS and YFSETQ. The chain's CDR3 is CASSVTSAANEQFF. The CDR3 DNA is TGCGCCAGCAGCGTTACTAGCGCAGCAAATGAGCAGTTCTTC.

The V gene is TRBV28, the J gene TRBJ1-2, with TRBD1 matching 9 bases. CDR1 is MDHEN and CDR2 is SYDVKM in the germline V gene. V lost 4 bases, J lost 10 bases, and 7 bases stayed unmatched. The CDR3 covers 13 residues. CDR3 sequence reads: CASSWGQGKDYTF. The CDR3 DNA reads TGTGCCAGCAGTTGGGGACAGGGTAAGGACTACACCTTC.

This clone appeared a few times. The chain combines TRBV5-6 with TRBJ1-3, with 8 nucleotides matching TRBD1. This CDR3 contains 17 residues. Trimming took 3 bases from V and 4 from J; bases not matched to a gene: 12. Germline CDR1 SGHDT, CDR2 YYEEEE. The CDR3: CASSSIGDRGSGNTIYF. CDR3 DNA: TGTGCCAGCAGCTCTATAGGCGACAGGGGTTCCGGAAACACCATATATTTT. The whole variable domain, remainder taken from reference TRBV5-6 and TRBJ1-3, is DAGVTQSPTHLIKTRGQQVTLRCSPKSGHDTVSWYQQALGQGPQFIFQYYEEEERQRGNFPDRFSGHQFPNYSSELNVNALLLGDSALYLCASSSIGDRGSGNTIYFGEGSWLTVV.

The rearrangement joins TRBV2 to TRBJ2-1; TRBD2 agrees at 7 bases. This CDR3 is built from 14 residues. V lost 8 bases and J lost 1; bases outside the gene matches: 5. The germline V gene has CDR1 SNHLY and CDR2 FYNNEI. The CDR3 reads CASEGGRSYNEQFF. The DNA for the CDR3 is TGTGCCAGCGAAGGCGGGAGATCCTACAATGAGCAGTTCTTC.

The rearrangement links TRBV5-1 to TRBJ1-1, with unresolved D. This CDR3 is 13 amino acids long. In germline, CDR1 is SGHRS, CDR2 YFSETQ. Deletions cut 1 base from V and 2 bases from J, with 6 bases between. CDR3 amino acids: CASSLTANTEAFF. CDR3 coding DNA: TGCGCCAGCAGCTTGACAGCTAACACTGAAGCTTTCTTT. The variable domain in full, with the rest retrieved from reference TRBV5-1 and TRBJ1-1, is KAGVTQTPRYLIKTRGQQVTLSCSPISGHRSVSWYQQTPGQGLQFLFEYFSETQRNKGNFPGRFSGRQFSNSRSEMNVSTLELGDSALYLCASSLTANTEAFFGQGTRLTVV.

This rearrangement joins TRBV7-9 to TRBJ2-1; 9 bases are a match to TRBD2. Germline assignment: CDR1 SEHNR and CDR2 FQNEAQ (reference sequence). The CDR3 runs 15 residues. The trim removed 1 base at V and 3 bases at J, leaving 1 base unmatched. For the CDR3, the DNA is TGTGCCAGCAGCTTAGGGCGGGAGGGCTACAATGAGCAGTTCTTC. This translates into CASSLGREGYNEQFF.

The genes are TRBV7-2 and TRBJ1-2, with D maybe TRBD1 (6 bases). The CDR3 length is 15 residues. V lost 1 base to trimming and J lost 2 bases, with 11 bases between them. The germline V gene has CDR1 SGHTA and CDR2 FQGNSA. CDR3 residues: CASSLVGGSNYGYTF. In DNA, the CDR3 is TGTGCCAGCAGCTTAGTTGGGGGCTCCAACTATGGCTACACCTTC. The whole variable domain, filled in from reference TRBV7-2 and TRBJ1-2, reads GAGVSQSPSNKVTEKGKDVELRCDPISGHTALYWYRQSLGQGLEFLIYFQGNSAPDKSGLPSDRFSAERTGGSVSTLTIQRTQQEDSAVYLCASSLVGGSNYGYTFGSGTRLTVV.

CDR3 coding DNA: TGCGCCAGCAGCTCGGGACTGAACTATGACAATGAGCAGTTCTTC. This codes for CASSSGLNYDNEQFF. The genes are TRBV5-1 and TRBJ2-1; D is perhaps TRBD2 (6 bases). CDR3 length: 15 residues. Trimming removed 3 bases at V and 5 bases at J, with 15 bases between. Germline V gives CDR1 SGHRS, CDR2 YFSETQ.

V usage is TRBV9 and J usage is TRBJ2-1, with 8 bases identical to TRBD2. Losses at the gene ends were 0 bases for V and 5 bases for J; bases not matched to a gene: 10. The CDR3 runs 17 residues. CDR1 is SGDLS and CDR2 is YYNGEE in the germline V gene. The CDR3 loop is CASSVDYGAGGDNEQFF. CDR3 DNA sequence: TGTGCCAGCAGCGTAGATTATGGGGCGGGGGGAGACAATGAGCAGTTCTTC.

This sequence joins TRBV10-3 and TRBJ1-5; no clear D. V was cut by 6 bases and J by 7 bases, with 13 bases left in between. The germline CDR1 and CDR2 sequences are ENHRY and SYGVKD. There are 13 residues in the CDR3. The CDR3 sequence: CAIRGPEGQPQHF. CDR3 in DNA: TGTGCCATCAGAGGACCGGAGGGACAGCCCCAGCATTTT.

The gene calls are TRBV10-3 and TRBJ2-7; no clear D. The CDR3 loop spans 13 amino acids. Germline lookup yields CDR1 ENHRY and CDR2 SYGVKD. Deletions cut 4 bases from V and 0 bases from J, with 7 bases between. The CDR3 loop is CAISGESSYEQYF. CDR3 bases: TGTGCCATCAGTGGTGAGAGCTCCTACGAGCAGTACTTC.

The CDR3 bases are TGTGCCTGGAGTAGGGGTCAGGGTGTCACTGAAGCTTTCTTT. The encoded protein is CAWSRGQGVTEAFF. The rearrangement links TRBV30 to TRBJ1-1; D is perhaps TRBD1 (5 bases). Germline CDR1 GTSNPN, CDR2 SVGIG (reference sequence). CDR3 length: 14 amino acids. The ends were cut back, 2 bases at V and 4 bases at J, with 14 bases in the middle. Complete variable domain (other parts from reference TRBV30 and TRBJ1-1): SQTIHQWPATLVQPVGSPLSLECTVEGTSNPNLYWYRQAAGRGLQLLFYSVGIGQISSEVPQNLSASRPQDRQFILSSKKLLLSDSGFYLCAWSRGQGVTEAFFGQGTRLTVV.

This chain connects TRBV7-2 to TRBJ1-1; 7 bases agree with TRBD1. The CDR3 sequence is 15 residues long. Germline CDR1 reads SGHTA; CDR2 reads FQGNSA. Trimming took 1 base from V and 7 from J; bases not matched to a gene: 9. The chain's CDR3 is CASSLEGQRDLEAFF. Written as DNA, the CDR3 is TGTGCCAGCAGCTTAGAGGGACAGAGGGATCTTGAAGCTTTCTTT.

The rearrangement joins TRBV19 to TRBJ2-5, with a tentative D call TRBD2 (6 bases). Germline CDR1 LNHDA, CDR2 SQIVND (reference sequence). The CDR3 totals 14 residues. V was shortened by 1 base and J by 5 bases, with 11 bases between the two germline ends. The chain's CDR3 is CASSIGGVGETQYF. The DNA for the CDR3 is TGTGCCAGTAGTATAGGGGGGGTAGGGGAGACCCAGTACTTC. Full variable domain (missing parts from reference TRBV19 and TRBJ2-5): DGGITQSPKYLFRKEGQNVTLSCEQNLNHDAMYWYRQDPGQGLRLIYYSQIVNDFQKGDIAEGYSVSREKKESFPLTVTSAQKNPTAFYLCASSIGGVGETQYFGPGTRLLVL.

V gene TRBV19 combines with J gene TRBJ2-7; 11 bases line up with TRBD2. Trimming at V came to 3 bases and at J to 5 bases, leaving 9 bases not matched to a gene. The CDR3 spans 16 residues. Per the germline V gene, CDR1 is LNHDA and CDR2 is SQIVND (reference sequence). The CDR3, as DNA: TGTGCCAGTAGTATGTCCGGTAGCGGGAGGGGAAACGAGCAGTACTTC. Its translation: CASSMSGSGRGNEQYF.

The chain has TRBV4-2 and TRBJ1-6, with 10 bases lining up with TRBD1. J lost 6 bases, V lost 2 bases, and 10 bases had no gene match. Germline values: CDR1 LGHNA, CDR2 YNFKEQ. This CDR3 comprises 18 residues. CDR3 nucleotide sequence: TGTGCCAGCAGCCAATCCAACGGACAGGGGGTCCTTAATTCACCCCTCCACTTT. Protein: CASSQSNGQGVLNSPLHF.

This rearrangement joins TRBV5-1 to TRBJ1-5, with 7 nucleotides matching TRBD1. The CDR3 extends over 15 amino acids. Trimming cost V 0 bases and J 7 bases; bases outside gene matches: 7. From germline, CDR1 is SGHRS and CDR2 YFSETQ. DNA for the CDR3: TGCGCCAGCAGCTTGGAGGGGGCGGAGGGGCAGCCCCAGCATTTT. Translating it yields CASSLEGAEGQPQHF.

The gene calls are TRBV19 and TRBJ1-4; 7 bases fit TRBD1. The V and J ends lost 5 bases and 0 bases, in that order; junction bases with no gene match: 3. This CDR3 spans 15 amino acids. CDR1 LNHDA and CDR2 SQIVND come from the germline V gene (reference sequence). The DNA of the CDR3 is TGTGCCAGTAGTCTTCAGGGGGCAACTAATGAAAAACTGTTTTTT. Amino acids: CASSLQGATNEKLFF. Supplemented by reference TRBV19 and TRBJ1-4, the full variable domain reads DGGITQSPKYLFRKEGQNVTLSCEQNLNHDAMYWYRQDPGQGLRLIYYSQIVNDFQKGDIAEGYSVSREKKESFPLTVTSAQKNPTAFYLCASSLQGATNEKLFFGSGTQLSVL.

The genes are TRBV27 and TRBJ2-6; D may be TRBD1 (6 bases). V shed 7 bases and J shed 2 bases, with 15 bases lying between them. The germline gives CDR1 MNHEY, CDR2 SMNVEV (reference sequence). The CDR3 covers 16 residues. The DNA of the CDR3 is TGTGCCAGCACCTCTGCAGGGGAGCCTGGGGCCAACGTCCTGACTTTC. This codes for CASTSAGEPGANVLTF.

This clone showed up just a few times. V is TRBV27 and J is TRBJ2-1, with D hard to call. In germline, CDR1 is MNHEY, CDR2 SMNVEV (reference sequence). The CDR3 sequence is 14 residues long. V lost 8 bases, J lost 4 bases, and 15 bases lay in between. The DNA of the CDR3 is TGTGCCAGCTCGATCGAGCGCGCATACAATGAGCAGTTCTTC. This codes for CASSIERAYNEQFF.